Below are 28 T cell receptor beta chains sequenced from a single sample in a study of blood T cells in healthy people across ages. The use of a sample-barcoded 5' primer and a J-beta primer mix characterized a second PCR of roughly 6 to 12 cycles. MiXCR, run by TCRdb on the 5' RACE reads, gives a single entry per CDR3 protein. In the table there are over a million distinct CDR3 sequences, 20% to 25% of which are singletons. These same records also appear under a second study, on T cells of mothers and their children.

Sequencing was done on a sample of blood. These receptors came from a girl aged 2 to 9 in good health.

This clonotype was counted only a few times. This chain connects TRBV6-5 to TRBJ2-7; TRBD2 agrees at 8 bases. Germline V lookup: CDR1 MNHEY, CDR2 SVGAGI. With 7 bases clipped from V and 4 bases from J, the junction kept 3 bases outside the gene matches. CDR3 length equals 12 residues. As DNA, the CDR3 is TGTGCCAGCACAAGCGGGAGTTACGAGCAGTACTTC. It is translated as CASTSGSYEQYF.

This clonotype was counted only a few times. The chain carries TRBV4-1 and TRBJ1-2; no firm D call. V was cut by 0 bases and J by 6 bases, with 5 bases left in between. This CDR3 region has 12 residues. Germline V gene sequence: CDR1 MGHRA, CDR2 YSYEKL. The CDR3 DNA reads as TGCGCCAGCAGCCAAGATATAGATGGCTACACCTTC. This gives the protein CASSQDIDGYTF.

The V and J genes are TRBV6-5 and TRBJ2-5; 10 bases fit TRBD1. The CDR3 runs to 16 residues. Germline V gene data show CDR1 as MNHEY and CDR2 as SVGAGI. The V and J ends lost 0 bases and 5 bases, in that order; junction bases with no gene match: 6. The DNA for the CDR3 is TGTGCCAGCAGTTACTCGAAGACAGGGGGCATGGAGACCCAGTACTTC. It specifies CASSYSKTGGMETQYF.

The V gene is TRBV9, the J gene TRBJ2-5; 8 bases align to TRBD1. The CDR3 has 14 residues. V lost 1 base, J lost 6 bases, and 5 bases stayed unmatched. Germline V CDR1 and CDR2: SGDLS, YYNGEE. The CDR3 here is CASSVSGGVQTQYF. The DNA of the CDR3 is TGTGCCAGCAGCGTATCAGGGGGCGTACAGACCCAGTACTTC.

The rearrangement links TRBV28 to TRBJ2-3; the match to TRBD1 covers 7 bases. Germline V gives CDR1 MDHEN, CDR2 SYDVKM. The CDR3 extends over 20 amino acids. Trimming took 5 bases from V and 2 from J; bases not matched to a gene: 22. CDR3: CASSPSWTGRTVLHTDTQYF. DNA of the CDR3: TGTGCCAGCAGTCCATCCTGGACAGGACGTACAGTTCTTCACACAGATACGCAGTATTTT.

In this sample, this clonotype turned up a few times. The chain joins TRBV5-5 to TRBJ2-1; 7 positions agree with TRBD2. There are 13 residues in the CDR3. The V and J ends lost 9 bases and 4 bases, in that order; junction bases with no gene match: 7. Looked up from germline, CDR1 is SGHKS and CDR2 is YYEKEE (reference sequence). CDR3 in amino acids: CATLAEPYNEQFF. CDR3 DNA sequence: TGTGCCACTCTAGCGGAACCTTACAATGAGCAGTTCTTC.

This chain connects TRBV28 to TRBJ2-7; possible D gene TRBD2, 6 bases. This CDR3 region has 14 residues. Trimming removed 6 bases from V and 2 bases from J, with 14 bases in between. Germline values: CDR1 MDHEN, CDR2 SYDVKM. The CDR3 nucleotides read TGTGCCAGCAGGGTTAGCGGTCGAGCCTACGAGCAGTACTTC. It is translated as CASRVSGRAYEQYF.

This clonotype was recorded a few times. In nucleotides, the CDR3 is TGTGCCAGCAGCTTAGCCCTAGACACCGCCTCCTACGAGCAGTACTTC. Protein: CASSLALDTASYEQYF. The V gene is TRBV7-9, the J gene TRBJ2-5; D uncertain. The J call could be wrong; TRBJ2-7 is a better fit for the DNA end. The germline V gene encodes CDR1 SEHNR and CDR2 FQNEAQ (reference sequence). The length of the CDR3 is 16 residues.

The table lists this clonotype with a few counts. This sequence joins TRBV7-3 and TRBJ2-5; the match to TRBD1 covers 7 bases. With 1 base clipped from V and 1 base from J, the junction kept 3 bases outside the gene matches. The CDR3 spans 15 residues. Germline V gene data show CDR1 as SGHTA and CDR2 as FQGTGA. This CDR3 is CASSLMGQPQETQYF. The CDR3 nucleotides read TGTGCCAGCAGCTTAATGGGACAGCCCCAAGAGACCCAGTACTTC. The full variable domain, completed using reference TRBV7-3 and TRBJ2-5, is GAGVSQTPSNKVTEKGKYVELRCDPISGHTALYWYRQSLGQGPEFLIYFQGTGAADDSGLPNDRFFAVRPEGSVSTLKIQRTERGDSAVYLCASSLMGQPQETQYFGPGTRLLVL.

The chain links TRBV29-1 to TRBJ1-1; no firm D call. Per the germline V gene, CDR1 is SQVTM and CDR2 is ANQGSEA. Trimming took off 0 bases at V and 8 bases at J, with 13 bases between the two ends. This CDR3 has 13 amino acids. The CDR3 region is CSVEDPLSLEAFF. In nucleotides, the CDR3 is TGCAGCGTTGAAGACCCCCTGTCGCTAGAAGCTTTCTTT.

J is TRBJ2-7 and V is TRBV29-1, with 10 bases aligning to TRBD1. This CDR3 comprises 13 residues. In germline, CDR1 is SQVTM, CDR2 ANQGSEA. V lost 2 bases and J lost 6; bases outside the gene matches: 4. CDR3 in DNA: TGCAGCGTTGAAAGGGACAGGGGAGCCGAGCAGTACTTC. Its protein is CSVERDRGAEQYF.

This clonotype was counted between two and nine times. The rearrangement joins TRBV6-6 to TRBJ2-5; a weak D match, TRBD1 (6 bases). Germline CDR1 and CDR2: MNHNY and SVGAGI (reference sequence). Trimming stripped 0 bases from V and 4 bases from J, with 12 bases between. There are 15 residues in the CDR3. The CDR3 loop is CASSYSMVGGETQYF. As DNA, the CDR3 is TGTGCCAGCAGTTACTCGATGGTAGGGGGAGAGACCCAGTACTTC.

In this sample, this clonotype turned up a few times. The chain links TRBV6-6 to TRBJ1-6; D gene ambiguous. Germline V gene data show CDR1 as MNHNY and CDR2 as SVGAGI (reference sequence). Trimming removed 2 bases from V and 10 bases from J, with 6 bases in between. This CDR3 has 12 amino acids. The CDR3, as DNA: TGTGCCAGCAGTTACAACGACTCACCCCTCCACTTT. The encoded protein is CASSYNDSPLHF.

In its sample, this clonotype was seen many times. V usage is TRBV7-2 and J usage is TRBJ1-4; a possible D gene is TRBD1 (5 bases). The CDR3 is made up of 14 amino acids. Germline V gene sequence: CDR1 SGHTA, CDR2 FQGNSA. The germline V and J ends were trimmed by 5 bases and 4 bases, with 11 bases remaining between them. The CDR3 DNA follows: TGTGCCAGCAGCCGACGGGACGGTAATGAAAAACTGTTTTTT. It translates to CASSRRDGNEKLFF.

Remarks on this clonotype: At one of its ends the junction is not consistent with the germline gene, which may arise from a read error. The J gene is TRBJ2-1, the V gene TRBV20-1; 8 nucleotides line up with TRBD1. Germline V CDR1 and CDR2: DFQATT, SNEGSKA (reference sequence). The CDR3 consists of 16 residues. CDR3 in DNA: TGCAGTGCTAGCTCCTTGACAGGGGTGGACTACGATGAGCAGTTCTTC. Translating gives CSASSLTGVDYDEQFF.

This clonotype was picked up a small number of times. The gene calls are TRBV12-3 or TRBV12-4 and TRBJ1-5; no clear D. CDR3 length: 13 amino acids. V dropped 7 bases and J dropped 7 bases, with 14 bases sitting between them. The CDR3 nucleotides read TGTGCCAGCATACAATCCCCAGGCCAGCCCCAGCATTTT. This gives the protein CASIQSPGQPQHF.

In its sample, this clonotype was seen many times. The chain combines TRBV4-3 with TRBJ2-1; D might be TRBD2 (6 bases). V gave up 1 base and J gave up 8 bases, with 9 bases separating them. The CDR3 consists of 13 residues. CDR1 and CDR2 (germline): LGHNA, YSLEER. CDR3 nucleotides: TGCGCCAGCAGCCAAGCTCCGGGGGATGAGCAGTTCTTC. Its protein is CASSQAPGDEQFF.

This clonotype showed up many times. The gene calls are TRBV25-1 and TRBJ1-1; no clear D. This CDR3 spans 11 amino acids. The V gene lost 4 bases and the J gene lost 7 bases, with 7 bases spanning the gap. Germline V lookup: CDR1 MGHDK, CDR2 SYGVNS. CDR3 sequence reads: CASSVFGEAFF. CDR3 sequence (DNA): TGTGCCAGCAGTGTATTTGGTGAAGCTTTCTTT. Full variable domain (outside the CDR3, taken from reference TRBV25-1 and TRBJ1-1): EADIYQTPRYLVIGTGKKITLECSQTMGHDKMYWYQQDPGMELHLIHYSYGVNSTEKGDLSSESTVSRIRTEHFPLTLESARPSHTSQYLCASSVFGEAFFGQGTRLTVV.

The chain uses TRBV5-1 and TRBJ1-1; D is possibly TRBD1 (6 bases). Germline V gene sequence: CDR1 SGHRS, CDR2 YFSETQ. The length of the CDR3 is 14 residues. Trimming took off 1 base at V and 4 bases at J, with 11 bases between the two ends. DNA for the CDR3: TGCGCCAGCAGCTTGCAGGGGTACGGCACTGAAGCTTTCTTT. Translation gives CASSLQGYGTEAFF.

V gene TRBV9 combines with J gene TRBJ2-2; D unresolved. CDR3 length: 14 amino acids. Between the trimmed V and J ends, which lost 0 bases and 6 bases, there was a span of 9 bases. Germline CDR1 and CDR2: SGDLS and YYNGEE. The CDR3 DNA is TGTGCCAGCAGCGTAGTTACGTCGTCCGGGGAGCTGTTTTTT. Amino acid sequence: CASSVVTSSGELFF.

This clonotype has a handful of counts. The rearrangement links TRBV10-3 to TRBJ2-5; a possible D gene is TRBD1 (6 bases). There are 13 residues in the CDR3. The germline gives CDR1 ENHRY, CDR2 SYGVKD. V was shortened by 8 bases and J by 4 bases, with 14 bases between the two germline ends. The CDR3 spells CAIGGRDLETQYF. For the CDR3, the DNA is TGTGCCATCGGGGGCAGAGATCTAGAGACCCAGTACTTC.

This clonotype showed up just once. J is TRBJ1-5 and V is TRBV4-1; 10 bases are a match to TRBD1. V lost 4 bases to trimming and J lost 3 bases; unmatched junction nucleotides: 9. CDR1 is MGHRA and CDR2 is YSYEKL in the germline V gene. The CDR3 extends over 17 amino acids. The CDR3 spells CASSPLTGGAYNQPQHF. CDR3 coding DNA: TGCGCCAGCAGCCCTTTGACAGGGGGCGCATACAATCAGCCCCAGCATTTT.

V and J are TRBV12-3 or TRBV12-4 and TRBJ2-1; D is perhaps TRBD1 or TRBD2 (5 bases each). The CDR3 loop spans 14 amino acids. Trimming left V 3 bases short and J 10 bases short, with 16 bases between. The CDR3: CASSFGGPGYEQFF. CDR3 nucleotides: TGTGCCAGCAGTTTTGGGGGACCAGGTTACGAGCAGTTCTTC.

In its sample, this clonotype was seen a few times. The CDR3 sequence: CASSLDRYSGYTF. In nucleotides, the CDR3 is TGTGCCAGCAGCCTGGACAGATACTCTGGCTACACCTTC. The V call is TRBV7-3, the J call TRBJ1-2; D perhaps matches TRBD1 (6 bases). V was pared by 5 bases and J by 7 bases, with 14 bases between. CDR3 size: 13 residues. In germline, CDR1 is SGHTA, CDR2 FQGTGA.

In this sample, this clonotype turned up a few times. The rearrangement joins TRBV7-2 to TRBJ2-1, with 10 bases lining up with TRBD2. The DNA end is more similar to TRBJ2-5, so the J call may be wrong. From germline, CDR1 is SGHTA and CDR2 FQGNSA. This CDR3 spans 16 amino acids. The CDR3: CASSLSSGRAQGTQYF. The CDR3 DNA is TGTGCCAGCAGCTTATCCAGCGGGAGGGCCCAGGGGACCCAGTACTTC.

CDR3 protein: CSARRGDTGELFF. As DNA, the CDR3 is TGCAGTGCTAGAAGAGGGGACACCGGGGAGCTGTTTTTT. The genes are TRBV20-1 and TRBJ2-2; D might be TRBD1 or TRBD2, each matching 5 bases. The CDR3 totals 13 residues. V was clipped by 2 bases and J by 3 bases, with 7 bases between them. The germline V gene has CDR1 DFQATT and CDR2 SNEGSKA (reference sequence).

The V gene is TRBV12-3 or TRBV12-4, the J gene TRBJ1-1, with D perhaps matching TRBD1 (5 bases). Trimming took 3 bases from V and 13 from J, leaving 12 bases between them. This CDR3 has 11 residues. CDR3 region: CASSLGPLDFF. DNA for the CDR3: TGTGCCAGCAGTTTGGGACCACTCGATTTCTTT.

This clonotype was counted at least ten times. V usage is TRBV5-1 and J usage is TRBJ2-1, with 14 bases identical to TRBD2. J was trimmed by 6 bases and V by 4 bases; bases with no gene match: 3. Germline assignment: CDR1 SGHRS and CDR2 YFSETQ. The CDR3 runs to 15 residues. CDR3 region: CASSPGTSGSNEQFF. The CDR3 bases are TGCGCCAGCAGCCCCGGGACTAGCGGGAGCAATGAGCAGTTCTTC.